Following are 14 T cell receptor beta chains from one sample sequenced in a study of CD4 T cells in relation to SARS-CoV-2 and coronaviruses. CD4+ T cells from unexposed donors were obtained before the COVID-19 pandemic (2011-2018). After ten to eleven days of culture, CD4+ T cells were isolated. TCRdb's table, derived via immunoSEQ multiplex PCR, lists solely in-frame clones and lacks some. Among about 26,000 clones listed, more than 60% were seen once. Their recognized antigens are unknown. Sequences were obtained from CD4+ T cells from PBMCs, cultured in vitro. These receptors came from a human donor in good health.

This clone was detected only once. V gene TRBV11-1 combines with J gene TRBJ1-2; D ambiguous. The CDR3 loop spans 13 amino acids. Trimming removed 4 bases from V and 3 bases from J, with 9 bases in between. The V gene's germline CDR1 is SGHAT and CDR2 FQDESV (reference sequence). The CDR3 DNA follows: TGTGCCAGCAGCTCGGGGATGGACTATGGCTACACCTTC. It codes for CASSSGMDYGYTF.

The chain joins TRBV4-1 to TRBJ1-1; D gene unclear. The germline V gene has CDR1 MGHRA and CDR2 YSYEKL. This CDR3 has 13 residues. V was pared by 4 bases and J by 4 bases, with 10 bases between. As DNA, the CDR3 is TGCGCCAGCAGCCCCTGGGTTGGCACTGAAGCTTTCTTT. Protein sequence: CASSPWVGTEAFF.

This chain uses TRBV5-5 with TRBJ1-6; the D gene is possibly TRBD1 (5 bases). The CDR3 consists of 15 residues. Deletions cut 1 base from V and 9 bases from J, with 14 bases between. Per germline, CDR1 SGHKS and CDR2 YYEKEE (reference sequence). CDR3 sequence (DNA): TGTGCCAGCAGCTTGATGGGGGACTCCAGTTCACCCCTCCACTTT. Translating gives CASSLMGDSSSPLHF. The full variable domain, in which reference TRBV5-5 and TRBJ1-6 provide the parts outside the CDR3, is DAGVTQSPTHLIKTRGQQVTLRCSPISGHKSVSWYQQVLGQGPQFIFQYYEKEERGRGNFPDRFSARQFPNYSSELNVNALLLGDSALYLCASSLMGDSSSPLHFGNGTRLTVT.

CDR3 bases: TGTGCCAGCAGCTTGGATGCAGGGAACACTGAAGCTTTCTTT. Translated, it gives CASSLDAGNTEAFF. The rearrangement links TRBV5-5 to TRBJ1-1; D is ambiguous. V was shortened by 0 bases and J by 1 base, with 7 bases between the two germline ends. The CDR3 has 14 amino acids. Germline-derived CDR1 and CDR2 are SGHKS and YYEKEE (reference sequence). The full variable domain, its missing parts supplied by reference TRBV5-5 and TRBJ1-1, is DAGVTQSPTHLIKTRGQQVTLRCSPISGHKSVSWYQQVLGQGPQFIFQYYEKEERGRGNFPDRFSARQFPNYSSELNVNALLLGDSALYLCASSLDAGNTEAFFGQGTRLTVV.

This chain connects TRBV7-2 to TRBJ1-1; D is unclear. This CDR3 contains 16 residues. V was trimmed by 3 bases and J by 0 bases, leaving 14 bases between them. The germline V gene encodes CDR1 SGHTA and CDR2 FQGNSA. The CDR3 DNA follows: TGTGCCAGCAGCTTGTCCCCCACACCTATGAACACTGAAGCTTTCTTT. This encodes CASSLSPTPMNTEAFF.

J is TRBJ2-2 and V is TRBV2; 7 positions match TRBD1. This CDR3 comprises 13 residues. Looked up from germline, CDR1 is SNHLY and CDR2 is FYNNEI. The V and J ends lost 8 bases and 6 bases, in that order; junction bases with no gene match: 6. For the CDR3, the DNA is TGTGCCAGCGGACGTGACAGGGCCGGGGAGCTGTTTTTT. This encodes CASGRDRAGELFF.

V usage is TRBV3-1 (or the pseudogene TRBV3-2) and J usage is TRBJ2-4, with a tentative D call TRBD2 (6 bases). There are 18 residues in the CDR3. V was shortened by 0 bases and J by 6 bases, with 21 bases between the two germline ends. CDR1 LGHDT and CDR2 YNNKEL come from the germline V gene (reference sequence). The CDR3 bases are TGTGCCAGCAGCCAAGACGGGCTAGCGCTAAGGGGTGGAAACATTCAGTACTTC. The encoded protein is CASSQDGLALRGGNIQYF.

The V gene is TRBV3-1 (or the pseudogene TRBV3-2), the J gene TRBJ2-1, with D hard to call. The CDR3 runs 11 residues. V lost 1 base and J lost 7, with 2 bases in between. In germline, CDR1 is LGHDT, CDR2 YNNKEL (reference sequence). The CDR3 DNA is TGTGCCAGCAGCCAAGGGAATGAGCAGTTCTTC. Amino acid sequence: CASSQGNEQFF.

This chain connects TRBV19 to TRBJ1-5; 8 nucleotides line up with TRBD1. This CDR3 comprises 17 residues. Germline-derived CDR1 and CDR2 are LNHDA and SQIVND (reference sequence). V shed 5 bases and J 3 bases; nucleotides not matched to a gene: 12. CDR3 nucleotide sequence: TGTGCCAGTAGTGGGCAAGGGGGGACAGGTCCCAATCAGCCCCAGCATTTT. This codes for CASSGQGGTGPNQPQHF.

The chain uses TRBV5-1 and TRBJ2-3; TRBD1 agrees at 12 bases. V lost 4 bases to trimming and J lost 9 bases; unmatched junction nucleotides: 6. The CDR3 is 14 amino acids. The germline CDR1 and CDR2 sequences are SGHRS and YFSETQ. The CDR3 sequence: CASSPGTGGGTQYF. Here the CDR3 DNA reads TGCGCCAGCAGCCCGGGGACAGGGGGCGGGACGCAGTATTTT.

This sequence joins TRBV6-5 and TRBJ2-3; TRBD2 agrees at 13 bases. The J segment lost 4 bases and the V segment lost 8 bases, leaving 6 bases of the junction unmatched. CDR1 and CDR2 (germline): MNHEY, SVGAGI. The CDR3 extends over 15 amino acids. The CDR3 nucleotides are TGTGCCAGCGGAACTAGCGGGAGGGCCCCAGATACGCAGTATTTT. Its protein product is CASGTSGRAPDTQYF.

The J gene is TRBJ1-4, the V gene TRBV6-2 or TRBV6-3, with a possible D match to TRBD1 (5 bases). Germline CDR1 reads MNHEY; CDR2 reads SVGEGT. The CDR3 covers 16 residues. Trimming shortened V by 2 bases and J by 0 bases, and 10 bases separated the two germline ends. The DNA for the CDR3 is TGTGCCAGCAGTTACGGGGCACCCGCAACTAATGAAAAACTGTTTTTT. This sequence encodes CASSYGAPATNEKLFF.

This rearrangement joins TRBV3-1 (or the pseudogene TRBV3-2) to TRBJ2-7; 8 nucleotides match TRBD1. Germline V gene lookup returns CDR1 LGHDT and CDR2 YNNKEL (reference sequence). This CDR3 is 16 amino acids long. Trimming removed 4 bases from V and 0 bases from J; junction bases left unmatched: 8. CDR3 sequence reads: CASSPTWTGSSYEQYF. The CDR3 coding sequence is TGTGCCAGCAGCCCCACCTGGACAGGGAGCTCCTACGAGCAGTACTTC.

This sequence joins TRBV3-1 (or the pseudogene TRBV3-2) and TRBJ2-5; D is uncertain. Trimming took off 0 bases at V and 2 bases at J, with 10 bases between the two ends. Per the germline V gene, CDR1 is LGHDT and CDR2 is YNNKEL (reference sequence). CDR3 length: 15 amino acids. This CDR3 is CASSQDPYSQETQYF. CDR3 nucleotide sequence: TGTGCCAGCAGCCAAGACCCATACAGTCAAGAGACCCAGTACTTC.